The T cell receptor beta chain under discussion was sequenced for a study of shared clonotypes between healthy human individuals. Study-level background: With ages of 18 to 49, the donors were two women and a few men.

TCRdb keeps only in-frame clones here, not all; method: immunoSEQ multiplex PCR. The table records 1 million to 1.2 million clones, about 72% of them present only once. V shed 4 bases and J shed 0 bases, with 16 bases lying between them. Germline loops: CDR1 MDHEN, CDR2 SYDVKM. The CDR3 is made up of 17 amino acids. General study results and limits: Shared clonotypes: about 5.3% naive CD4, around 3.5% naive CD8, over 2% memory CD4, under 0.5% memory CD8. Enrolling few donors narrowed the genetic and exposure-history diversity that was represented. It was only blood that was sampled, and tissue repertoires likely differ.

The sample holds one count of this clone. The antigen is undetermined. J is TRBJ2-4 and V is TRBV28, with D perhaps TRBD1 (6 bases). This receptor was taken from a man aged 18 to 30 in good health. Some clones in this sample may be carry-over from other donors' samples. The sequenced sample was memory CD4+ T cells from PBMCs. As for subset: CD45RA-negative fraction. The CDR3 protein is CASSSAGVMLAKNIQYF. The DNA of the CDR3 is TGTGCCAGCAGTTCTGCAGGGGTAATGCTAGCCAAAAACATTCAGTACTTC.